This T cell receptor (beta chain) was identified in a study of Ad26.COV2.S vaccination and SARS-CoV-2 variants. Study information: Donor was assigned to the Ad26.COV2.S arm of trial COV1001. Findings of the study overall: Analytic work on TCR breadth and depth might have understated the full extent of total T cell responses.

Profiled with immunoSEQ multiplex PCR; TCRdb holds only in-frame clones, not every one. The sample shows around 450,000 clones, 88% of them seen only once. Treatment denoted: some 20 received Ad26.COV2.S at low or high dose, single or two shots; several received placebo; per-sample allocation not given. It was on day 63 after the first vaccine or placebo injection that samples were taken. Adults aged 18-55 years in Boston included the donor. This CDR3 has 12 residues. Germline values: CDR1 SGHAT, CDR2 FQNNGV. Trimming cost V 5 bases and J 4 bases, with 8 bases left between them. This clone was picked up one time. The antigen is undetermined.

The J gene is TRBJ2-5, the V gene TRBV11-2, with D possibly TRBD1 on 6 matching bases. The clonotype originates from a person aged 18-60 years who received the Ad26.COV2.S COVID-19 vaccine or a placebo. This sample comprised peripheral blood, obtained in a trial of Ad26.COV2.S vaccine versus placebo. The CDR3 protein is CASSQQGETQYF. The DNA of the CDR3 is TGTGCCAGCAGCCAACAGGGAGAGACCCAGTACTTC.